This entry lists 9 T cell receptor beta chains sequenced from one sample in a study of shared clonotypes between healthy human individuals. Assay used: immunoSEQ multiplex PCR; TCRdb lists only in-frame clones, some missing. The table lists approximately 2.5 million clones, 80% to 95% of them singletons. Sequencing was carried out using naive CD4+ T cells from PBMCs. Subset defined: CD45RA+ positively selected. These receptors were taken from a man aged 18 to 29 in good health. Some clones in this sample may be carry-over from other donors' samples.

The chain recombines TRBV11-2 with TRBJ2-1; TRBD2 agrees at 10 bases. Trimming cost V 0 bases and J 6 bases; bases outside gene matches: 11. This CDR3 has 18 amino acids. The germline CDR1 and CDR2 sequences are SGHAT and FQNNGV. This CDR3 reads CASSLDHLAGVGSNEQFF. CDR3 nucleotide sequence: TGTGCCAGCAGCTTAGATCACCTAGCGGGAGTTGGGTCCAATGAGCAGTTCTTC.

Concerning this clone: Additional DNA sequences in this sample encode the identical CDR3. V and J are TRBV7-9 and TRBJ1-1; no definite D call. Germline V lookup: CDR1 SEHNR, CDR2 FQNEAQ (reference sequence). The V end lost 1 base, the J end lost 1 base, and 4 bases lay between the germline ends. The CDR3 spans 13 residues. In nucleotides, the CDR3 is TGTGCCAGCAGCTTAGAGACGAACACTGAAGCTTTCTTT. Protein sequence: CASSLETNTEAFF. Based on the CDR3 plus reference TRBV7-9 and TRBJ1-1, the full variable domain is DTGVSQNPRHKITKRGQNVTFRCDPISEHNRLYWYRQTLGQGPEFLTYFQNEAQLEKSRLLSDRFSAERPKGSFSTLEIQRTEQGDSAMYLCASSLETNTEAFFGQGTRLTVV.

This clone has more than one count but fewer than ten. This chain uses TRBV6-6 with TRBJ1-1; D is ambiguous. Trimming pared 7 bases from V and 4 bases from J, leaving 19 bases between. This CDR3 has 15 amino acids. Germline loops: CDR1 MNHNY, CDR2 SVGAGI (reference sequence). The CDR3 reads CASTAPGGSGTEAFF. CDR3 DNA sequence: TGTGCCAGCACCGCCCCCGGAGGAAGTGGCACTGAAGCTTTCTTT.

The chain carries TRBV29-1 and TRBJ1-1; 8 bases line up with TRBD1. Trimming took 4 bases from V and 2 from J; bases not matched to a gene: 6. Germline assignment: CDR1 SQVTM and CDR2 ANQGSEA. The CDR3 loop spans 14 amino acids. CDR3 sequence: CSVGGTGVNTEAFF. The CDR3 nucleotides are TGCAGCGTTGGGGGGACAGGCGTCAACACTGAAGCTTTCTTT.

Turning to this clone: Other DNA sequences from this sample encode an identical CDR3 as well. This rearrangement joins TRBV5-1 to TRBJ1-2, with TRBD1 as a possible D gene (6 bases). The length of the CDR3 is 14 residues. Looked up from germline, CDR1 is SGHRS and CDR2 is YFSETQ. V dropped 0 bases and J dropped 3 bases, with 9 bases sitting between them. This CDR3 is CASSLAGADYGYTF. The CDR3 coding sequence is TGCGCCAGCAGCTTGGCGGGGGCGGACTATGGCTACACCTTC.

The rearrangement links TRBV5-8 to TRBJ2-1, with 8 bases that match TRBD2. The CDR3 contains 14 residues. Germline CDR1 SGHTS, CDR2 YDEGEE. Losses at the gene ends were 2 bases for V and 5 bases for J; bases not matched to a gene: 3. The CDR3 nucleotides are TGTGCCAGCAGCTTCACGGGAGGGCACAATGAGCAGTTCTTC. Amino acid sequence: CASSFTGGHNEQFF.

The genes are TRBV7-9 and TRBJ2-5; D might be TRBD1 or TRBD2, each matching 5 bases. With the DNA end fitting TRBJ2-7 better, the J assignment may be wrong. The CDR3 length is 13 residues. Germline V gives CDR1 SEHNR, CDR2 FQNEAQ (reference sequence). CDR3 in amino acids: CASSLGRNYEQYF. CDR3 nucleotide sequence: TGTGCCAGCAGCTTGGGACGGAATTACGAGCAGTACTTC.

V gene TRBV4-3 combines with J gene TRBJ1-2; tentatively, D is TRBD1 (5 bases). The CDR3 covers 14 residues. Trimming cost V 1 base and J 5 bases, with 11 bases left between them. The germline V gene encodes CDR1 LGHNA and CDR2 YSLEER. The CDR3 region is CASSQAGTGYGYTF. In DNA, the CDR3 is TGCGCCAGCAGCCAAGCCGGGACGGGATATGGCTACACCTTC.

The chain employs TRBV4-2 and TRBJ2-1; a possible D gene is TRBD2 (6 bases). The CDR3 totals 15 residues. The V gene lost 2 bases and the J gene lost 1 base, with 9 bases spanning the gap. Germline loops: CDR1 LGHNA, CDR2 YNFKEQ. CDR3 in amino acids: CASSQTSSSYNEQFF. In DNA form, the CDR3 reads TGTGCCAGCAGCCAAACTAGCTCATCCTACAATGAGCAGTTCTTC.